Below are 32 T cell receptor beta chains sequenced from a single sample in a study of T cell repertoires in cytomegalovirus infection. These receptors lack a known antigen. TCRdb independently ran MiXCR on the reads; one entry per CDR3 protein. Among a few hundred thousand distinct CDR3 sequences, roughly 43% were seen once, and the ten largest hold around 45%. This specimen was cultured PBMCs, taken from culture after CMV antigen stimulation. All receptors come from a human donor in good health (CMV status not recorded). Some clones in this sample may be carry-over from other donors' samples.

This clonotype was detected only a few times. V and J are TRBV7-2 and TRBJ2-5; TRBD1 matches at 11 bases. Germline trimming cut 3 bases from V and 5 bases from J; bases unmatched to any gene: 8. The CDR3 loop spans 16 amino acids. Germline V gene sequence: CDR1 SGHTA, CDR2 FQGNSA. CDR3 sequence (DNA): TGTGCCAGCAGCTTTCCGGGACAGGGGGTCCGGGAGACCCAGTACTTC. This codes for CASSFPGQGVRETQYF.

This clonotype has a handful of counts. The rearrangement uses TRBV27 and TRBJ1-1; 8 nucleotides match TRBD1. V lost 8 bases, J lost 1 base, and 9 bases stayed unmatched. CDR1 and CDR2 from the germline V gene are MNHEY and SMNVEV (reference sequence). The length of the CDR3 is 15 residues. In nucleotides, the CDR3 is TGTGCCAGCGGACCAGACAGGGGTAGGAACACTGAAGCTTTCTTT. Translation: CASGPDRGRNTEAFF.

This chain uses TRBV20-1 with TRBJ2-3, with TRBD2 as a possible D gene (5 bases). The V end lost 6 bases, the J end lost 1 base, and 11 bases lay between the germline ends. Germline V gene data show CDR1 as DFQATT and CDR2 as SNEGSKA (reference sequence). This CDR3 spans 13 amino acids. CDR3 residues: CSAGGQGTDTQYF. CDR3 bases: TGCAGTGCGGGCGGGCAGGGCACAGATACGCAGTATTTT.

This clonotype was recorded a few times. The rearrangement links TRBV7-9 to TRBJ2-7, with 8 positions matching TRBD2. The CDR3 covers 16 residues. V was pared by 5 bases and J by 2 bases, with 11 bases of the junction left unmatched. Germline CDR1 is SEHNR and CDR2 is FQNEAQ (reference sequence). The CDR3 loop reads CASSPRAGGDTYEQYF. CDR3 nucleotide sequence: TGTGCCAGCAGCCCCCGGGCGGGAGGTGACACCTACGAGCAGTACTTC.

The CDR3 here is CASSVLQGAFTEAFF. The CDR3 DNA is TGTGCCAGCAGCGTCCTACAGGGGGCTTTCACTGAAGCTTTCTTT. This chain connects TRBV11-2 to TRBJ1-1, with 9 bases lining up with TRBD1. V trimming: 5 bases; J trimming: 4 bases; junction bases outside the gene matches: 8. The CDR3 length is 15 residues. The germline gives CDR1 SGHAT, CDR2 FQNNGV. The full variable domain, completed using reference TRBV11-2 and TRBJ1-1, is EAGVAQSPRYKIIEKRQSVAFWCNPISGHATLYWYQQILGQGPKLLIQFQNNGVVDDSQLPKDRFSAERLKGVDSTLKIQPAKLEDSAVYLCASSVLQGAFTEAFFGQGTRLTVV.

The rearrangement joins TRBV5-1 to TRBJ1-6; D is perhaps TRBD1 (6 bases). This CDR3 contains 16 residues. Looked up from germline, CDR1 is SGHRS and CDR2 is YFSETQ. V lost 1 base and J 9 bases, leaving 17 bases between the germline ends. The CDR3 spells CASSLTGQRYGSPLHF. The CDR3 DNA is TGCGCCAGCAGCTTGACAGGACAGCGATACGGTTCACCCCTCCACTTT.

The chain uses TRBV4-1 and TRBJ2-1; TRBD2 agrees at 7 bases. Germline V lookup: CDR1 MGHRA, CDR2 YSYEKL. There are 15 residues in the CDR3. V lost 2 bases, J lost 4 bases, and 5 bases stayed unmatched. The CDR3 bases are TGCGCCAGCAGCCAAAAGTTTAGCGGGTACAATGAGCAGTTCTTC. Its protein is CASSQKFSGYNEQFF.

This chain uses TRBV7-4 with TRBJ2-7; D is perhaps TRBD1 (6 bases). V was shortened by 2 bases and J by 3 bases, with 17 bases between the two germline ends. Germline lookup yields CDR1 SGHVT and CDR2 SQSDAQ. The CDR3 extends over 16 amino acids. The CDR3: CASSLTYVEDSYEQYF. The CDR3 DNA reads as TGTGCCAGCAGCTTAACGTACGTCGAGGACAGCTACGAGCAGTACTTC.

The chain has TRBV20-1 and TRBJ1-1; TRBD1 matches 7 bases. The CDR3 sequence is 13 residues long. V was pared by 5 bases and J by 5 bases, with 8 bases of the junction left unmatched. Germline lookup yields CDR1 DFQATT and CDR2 SNEGSKA (reference sequence). CDR3 loop: CSAGQGVGTEAFF. The CDR3 DNA reads as TGCAGTGCTGGCCAGGGGGTTGGAACTGAAGCTTTCTTT.

The CDR3 nucleotides are TGTGCCAGCACCCAAGGGGGGTTGGTCGGCCAGCCCCAGCATTTT. It yields the protein CASTQGGLVGQPQHF. The chain recombines TRBV6-5 with TRBJ1-5, with a possible D match to TRBD1 (6 bases). The CDR3 totals 15 residues. Per the germline V gene, CDR1 is MNHEY and CDR2 is SVGAGI. Trimming removed 7 bases at V and 7 bases at J, with 20 bases between.

The V gene is TRBV7-6, the J gene TRBJ2-1, with 8 nucleotides matching TRBD2. With V trimmed by 5 bases and J by 0 bases, 9 bases remained unmatched. CDR1 is SGHVS and CDR2 is FNYEAQ in the germline V gene. The CDR3 extends over 17 amino acids. DNA of the CDR3: TGTGCCAGCAGCCCCCGGCTAGCGGGCAACTCCTACAATGAGCAGTTCTTC. Translating it yields CASSPRLAGNSYNEQFF.

The V and J genes are TRBV2 and TRBJ2-7, with 12 bases matching TRBD2. Germline assignment: CDR1 SNHLY and CDR2 FYNNEI. Trimming at V came to 4 bases and at J to 2 bases, leaving 3 bases not matched to a gene. The CDR3 is made up of 15 amino acids. The CDR3 sequence: CASSASGGAPYEQYF. CDR3 in DNA: TGTGCCAGCAGTGCTAGCGGGGGGGCCCCCTACGAGCAGTACTTC.

This clonotype was counted many times. The V call is TRBV7-6, the J call TRBJ1-5, with D maybe TRBD1 (6 bases). Germline lookup yields CDR1 SGHVS and CDR2 FNYEAQ. Deletions cut 4 bases from V and 2 bases from J, with 9 bases between. This CDR3 region has 14 residues. CDR3 bases: TGTGCCAGCAGCTCAGCAGGGGGCAATCAGCCCCAGCATTTT. It codes for CASSSAGGNQPQHF.

This clonotype turned up a few times. The rearrangement uses TRBV15 and TRBJ1-6, with a possible D match to TRBD1 (5 bases). This CDR3 comprises 14 residues. Germline assignment: CDR1 LNHNV and CDR2 YYDKDF (reference sequence). Trimming shortened V by 4 bases and J by 10 bases, and 14 bases separated the two germline ends. This CDR3 is CATSKWQGRSPLHF. CDR3 coding DNA: TGTGCCACCAGCAAGTGGCAGGGAAGATCACCCCTCCACTTT.

V gene TRBV7-2 combines with J gene TRBJ2-1; D unresolved. Germline V gene data show CDR1 as SGHTA and CDR2 as FQGNSA. The CDR3 sequence is 12 residues long. V gave up 7 bases and J gave up 8 bases, with 12 bases separating them. DNA for the CDR3: TGTGCCAGCAATGTATTTGGTGATGAGCAGTTCTTC. It specifies CASNVFGDEQFF.

This clonotype appeared a few times. The chain combines TRBV7-2 with TRBJ2-7; TRBD1 agrees at 7 bases. Trimming removed 6 bases from V and 0 bases from J; junction bases left unmatched: 8. CDR3 size: 15 residues. The germline gives CDR1 SGHTA, CDR2 FQGNSA. CDR3 nucleotide sequence: TGTGCCAGCAGTCGACAGGGCCCCAGCTCCTACGAGCAGTACTTC. Its translation: CASSRQGPSSYEQYF. The full variable domain, with the rest looked up from reference TRBV7-2 and TRBJ2-7, is GAGVSQSPSNKVTEKGKDVELRCDPISGHTALYWYRQSLGQGLEFLIYFQGNSAPDKSGLPSDRFSAERTGGSVSTLTIQRTQQEDSAVYLCASSRQGPSSYEQYFGPGTRLTVT.

There are a few counts of this clonotype. The chain couples TRBV7-6 to TRBJ2-1; 9 positions agree with TRBD2. V lost 1 base, J lost 4 bases, and 8 bases stayed unmatched. The CDR3 sequence is 17 residues long. Germline V gene data show CDR1 as SGHVS and CDR2 as FNYEAQ. CDR3 in amino acids: CASSLVWVAGEYNEQFF. CDR3 sequence (DNA): TGTGCCAGCAGCTTAGTTTGGGTAGCGGGAGAGTACAATGAGCAGTTCTTC.

This clonotype was detected only a few times. The rearrangement uses TRBV7-2 and TRBJ1-2; a weak D match, TRBD1 (5 bases). With 7 bases removed from V and 8 bases from J, the gap between germline ends came to 20 bases. Germline CDR1 reads SGHTA; CDR2 reads FQGNSA. The length of the CDR3 is 14 residues. As DNA, the CDR3 is TGTGCCAGCACTCTTCGGGGGGGACCGGGGGGCTACACCTTC. This gives the protein CASTLRGGPGGYTF.

In DNA, the CDR3 is TGTGCCAGCAGCTCCTGGGGGGACAGAAGCACAGATACGCAGTATTTT. Its protein product is CASSSWGDRSTDTQYF. This sequence joins TRBV7-2 and TRBJ2-3; possibly TRBD1 for D (7 bases). The CDR3 sequence is 16 residues long. Trimming shortened V by 4 bases and J by 0 bases, and 14 bases separated the two germline ends. The germline V gene encodes CDR1 SGHTA and CDR2 FQGNSA.

The rearrangement uses TRBV11-2 and TRBJ2-1; D not resolved. The CDR3 contains 14 residues. From germline, CDR1 is SGHAT and CDR2 FQNNGV. Trimming removed 1 base at V and 4 bases at J, with 8 bases between. The DNA for the CDR3 is TGTGCCAGCAGCTTAGTAGTGGCGTACAATGAGCAGTTCTTC. It specifies CASSLVVAYNEQFF.

This clonotype was seen only a few times. V gene TRBV7-6 combines with J gene TRBJ2-5; D is tentatively TRBD1 or TRBD2 (6 bases each). Germline CDR1 SGHVS, CDR2 FNYEAQ. The V end was cut by 5 bases, the J end by 4 bases, with 14 bases between. The CDR3 runs to 14 residues. CDR3 coding DNA: TGTGCCAGCAGCCACGGGGGCAGGCGAGAGACCCAGTACTTC. Encoded protein: CASSHGGRRETQYF.

The V call is TRBV6-6, the J call TRBJ2-3; possibly TRBD1 for D (5 bases). CDR1 and CDR2 (germline): MNHNY, SVGAGI (reference sequence). This CDR3 has 14 amino acids. The V gene lost 7 bases and the J gene lost 5 bases, with 16 bases spanning the gap. Here the CDR3 reads CASTDSLLKDTQYF. The CDR3 region has the DNA TGTGCCAGCACCGACAGTCTACTAAAAGATACGCAGTATTTT.

This clonotype was seen a few times. V and J are TRBV7-6 and TRBJ2-7; D is unclear. The CDR3 sequence is 15 residues long. Germline V CDR1 and CDR2: SGHVS, FNYEAQ. Trimming shortened V by 1 base and J by 3 bases, and 13 bases separated the two germline ends. CDR3 in DNA: TGTGCCAGCAGCTTAGGGGAACGGCATTTCTACGAGCAGTACTTC. Its protein is CASSLGERHFYEQYF.

DNA of the CDR3: TGCAGTGCTAGAGATCGGGGCTACGAGCAGTACTTC. This encodes CSARDRGYEQYF. The V call is TRBV20-1, the J call TRBJ2-7, with D perhaps TRBD2 (5 bases). CDR1 and CDR2 (germline): DFQATT, SNEGSKA (reference sequence). The CDR3 sequence is 12 residues long. V was clipped by 0 bases and J by 3 bases, with 6 bases between them.

This clonotype was observed a handful of times. The CDR3 loop reads CASSMPRPPYEQYF. The CDR3 bases are TGTGCCAGTAGTATGCCTCGGCCTCCCTACGAGCAGTACTTC. The chain couples TRBV19 to TRBJ2-7; no reliable D call. Germline CDR1 LNHDA, CDR2 SQIVND (reference sequence). V dropped 3 bases and J dropped 2 bases, with 11 bases sitting between them. The CDR3 length is 14 residues.

This clonotype was counted only a few times. J is TRBJ2-1 and V is TRBV7-2; D call uncertain. Germline V lookup: CDR1 SGHTA, CDR2 FQGNSA. This CDR3 is built from 14 residues. Trimming pared 3 bases from V and 4 bases from J, leaving 10 bases between. The chain's CDR3 is CASSFETYYNEQFF. In DNA form, the CDR3 reads TGTGCCAGCAGCTTTGAGACTTATTACAATGAGCAGTTCTTC.

This clonotype has more than one count but fewer than ten. The gene calls are TRBV11-1 and TRBJ2-5, with TRBD1 matching over 8 bases. The CDR3 length is 17 residues. The ends lost 5 bases at V and 2 bases at J; junction bases unmatched: 13. Germline V lookup: CDR1 SGHAT, CDR2 FQDESV (reference sequence). The CDR3 sequence is CASSTNRGFLFQETQYF. CDR3 bases: TGTGCCAGCAGCACGAACAGGGGGTTTTTGTTTCAAGAGACCCAGTACTTC. Full variable domain (rest looked up from reference TRBV11-1 and TRBJ2-5): EAEVAQSPRYKITEKSQAVAFWCDPISGHATLYWYRQILGQGPELLVQFQDESVVDDSQLPKDRFSAERLKGVDSTLKIQPAELGDSAMYLCASSTNRGFLFQETQYFGPGTRLLVL.

This clonotype has more than one count but fewer than ten. This chain joins TRBV7-2 and TRBJ2-2; 8 bases line up with TRBD2. CDR1 is SGHTA, CDR2 FQGNSA, per germline. Losses at the gene ends were 5 bases for V and 4 bases for J; bases not matched to a gene: 6. CDR3 length: 15 residues. In DNA, the CDR3 is TGTGCCAGCAGCGTCGGGGGGGCGGCCACCGGGGAGCTGTTTTTT. Translating it yields CASSVGGAATGELFF.

This clonotype appeared a few times. J is TRBJ2-5 and V is TRBV12-3 or TRBV12-4, with TRBD1 as a possible D gene (6 bases). The CDR3 is 16 residues long. The V and J ends lost 3 bases and 3 bases respectively, with 17 bases between them. The CDR3 coding sequence is TGTGCCAGCAGTTTCGGTGGGGGCGAAGGCAAAGAGACCCAGTACTTC. This encodes CASSFGGGEGKETQYF.

The V and J genes are TRBV7-2 and TRBJ1-3; D is uncertain. The CDR3 loop spans 14 amino acids. The V and J ends lost 8 bases and 0 bases respectively, with 11 bases between them. Germline CDR1 SGHTA, CDR2 FQGNSA. The CDR3 region is CASRAGDSGNTIYF. The CDR3 nucleotides read TGTGCCAGCCGGGCAGGTGACTCTGGAAACACCATATATTTT.

The chain couples TRBV15 to TRBJ1-1; 9 nucleotides align to TRBD1. The CDR3 covers 16 residues. The trim removed 5 bases at V and 1 base at J, leaving 8 bases unmatched. Looked up from germline, CDR1 is LNHNV and CDR2 is YYDKDF (reference sequence). The CDR3 region has the DNA TGTGCCACCAGCCGGTTGGGGGGACAGGGGAACACTGAAGCTTTCTTT. This sequence encodes CATSRLGGQGNTEAFF. Together with reference TRBV15 and TRBJ1-1, the CDR3 gives the full variable domain: DAMVIQNPRYQVTQFGKPVTLSCSQTLNHNVMYWYQQKSSQAPKLLFHYYDKDFNNEADTPDNFQSRRPNTSFCFLDIRSPGLGDTAMYLCATSRLGGQGNTEAFFGQGTRLTVV.

This clonotype was picked up many times. The V call is TRBV7-2, the J call TRBJ2-3, with 10 bases that match TRBD2. The trim removed 7 bases at V and 3 bases at J, leaving 7 bases unmatched. Germline V lookup: CDR1 SGHTA, CDR2 FQGNSA. The CDR3 consists of 15 residues. DNA of the CDR3: TGTGCCAGCACCCTTCTGACTAGCGGGACAGATACGCAGTATTTT. Translated, it gives CASTLLTSGTDTQYF.